A single sample gave rise to the 12 T cell receptor beta chains below, sequenced in a study of blood T cell repertoires in COVID-19. TCRdb's copy holds only in-frame clones and misses some; the assay was immunoSEQ multiplex PCR. In the table there are approximately 250,000 clones, 88% of which are singletons. Sample: PBMCs or T cells enriched from blood (not recorded which). The receptor set was obtained from a woman in her thirties who had recovered from COVID-19.

This clone showed up just once. This sequence joins TRBV7-9 and TRBJ1-1; no firm D call. This CDR3 spans 13 amino acids. Trimming cost V 4 bases and J 6 bases, with 12 bases left between them. Germline lookup yields CDR1 SEHNR and CDR2 FQNEAQ (reference sequence). CDR3 in amino acids: CASSSGRRAEAFF. For the CDR3, the DNA is TGTGCCAGCAGCTCCGGCAGGCGCGCTGAAGCTTTCTTT.

V gene TRBV19 combines with J gene TRBJ1-1, with unresolved D. In germline, CDR1 is LNHDA, CDR2 SQIVND (reference sequence). The CDR3 runs 14 residues. Trimming took off 4 bases at V and 5 bases at J, with 14 bases between the two ends. CDR3 nucleotides: TGTGCCAGTAGTACCAACGAGGGTCATACTGAAGCTTTCTTT. It is translated as CASSTNEGHTEAFF.

The chain combines TRBV19 with TRBJ1-1, with D uncertain. Germline values: CDR1 LNHDA, CDR2 SQIVND (reference sequence). The CDR3 length is 12 residues. Between the trimmed V and J ends, which lost 3 bases and 5 bases, there was a span of 7 bases. In DNA form, the CDR3 reads TGTGCCAGTAGTATTTCGAGGACTGAAGCTTTCTTT. Its translation is CASSISRTEAFF.

This chain uses TRBV7-3 with TRBJ2-1; D may be TRBD2 (5 bases). Per the germline V gene, CDR1 is SGHTA and CDR2 is FQGTGA. V gave up 3 bases and J gave up 5 bases, with 11 bases separating them. The CDR3 covers 14 residues. As DNA, the CDR3 is TGTGCCAGCAGCTTCGCCGGGAACGACAATGAGCAGTTCTTC. Translation: CASSFAGNDNEQFF. Supplemented by reference TRBV7-3 and TRBJ2-1, the full variable domain reads GAGVSQTPSNKVTEKGKYVELRCDPISGHTALYWYRQSLGQGPEFLIYFQGTGAADDSGLPNDRFFAVRPEGSVSTLKIQRTERGDSAVYLCASSFAGNDNEQFFGPGTRLTVL.

The DNA for the CDR3 is TGTGCCAGTAGTATGGCCGGGACAGGCTCCTATAATTCACCCCTCCACTTT. Protein product: CASSMAGTGSYNSPLHF. The chain links TRBV19 to TRBJ1-6; 8 bases fit TRBD1. Per the germline V gene, CDR1 is LNHDA and CDR2 is SQIVND (reference sequence). The CDR3 consists of 17 residues. V was pared by 3 bases and J by 0 bases, with 4 bases of the junction left unmatched.

The chain has TRBV12-3 or TRBV12-4 and TRBJ2-1; D might be TRBD1 (5 bases). V was cut by 4 bases and J by 7 bases, with 11 bases left in between. This CDR3 has 13 residues. CDR3: CASSYGPGNEQFF. The CDR3, as DNA: TGTGCCAGCAGTTACGGTCCAGGGAATGAGCAGTTCTTC.

A single count supports this clone. The chain recombines TRBV10-3 with TRBJ2-2, with TRBD2 matching 8 bases. Unmatched junction bases numbered 4, after V lost 1 base and J lost 0 bases. The CDR3 spans 17 residues. Germline assignment: CDR1 ENHRY and CDR2 SYGVKD. CDR3 sequence: CAISEYATSANTGELFF. The CDR3 DNA reads as TGTGCCATCAGTGAGTACGCGACTAGCGCGAACACCGGGGAGCTGTTTTTT.

This rearrangement joins TRBV3-1 (or the pseudogene TRBV3-2) to TRBJ1-5, with D unresolved. The germline V and J ends were trimmed by 1 base and 10 bases, with 14 bases remaining between them. CDR1 LGHDT and CDR2 YNNKEL come from the germline V gene (reference sequence). The CDR3 spans 14 residues. CDR3 sequence reads: CASSQAHGGGPQHF. In DNA form, the CDR3 reads TGTGCCAGCAGCCAAGCCCATGGCGGCGGACCCCAGCATTTT.

CDR3 DNA: TGTGCCGTACGACCACGGGACAGATACAATGAGCAGTTCTTC. It encodes CAVRPRDRYNEQFF. This chain joins TRBV6-5 and TRBJ2-1; 7 nucleotides align to TRBD1. CDR1 is MNHEY and CDR2 is SVGAGI in the germline V gene. The CDR3 length is 14 residues. V gave up 11 bases and J gave up 4 bases; unmatched junction bases: 11.

This clone was found a few times. The J gene is TRBJ1-3, the V gene TRBV7-9; D unresolved. Trimming shortened V by 2 bases and J by 2 bases, and 7 bases separated the two germline ends. The CDR3 contains 14 residues. Germline V CDR1 and CDR2: SEHNR, FQNEAQ (reference sequence). For the CDR3, the DNA is TGTGCCAGCAGCTTATACAGCCCTGGAAACACCATATATTTT. As protein: CASSLYSPGNTIYF.

The CDR3, as DNA: TGTGCCAGCAGCACCGGGACAGGGTATGTCGAAGATGAGCAGTTCTTC. As protein: CASSTGTGYVEDEQFF. The rearrangement links TRBV11-1 to TRBJ2-1, with 9 bases aligning to TRBD1. Germline V gene data show CDR1 as SGHAT and CDR2 as FQDESV (reference sequence). Trimming took 5 bases from V and 8 from J; bases not matched to a gene: 13. This CDR3 comprises 16 residues.

The gene calls are TRBV5-5 and TRBJ2-1; perhaps TRBD2 as D (5 bases). This CDR3 contains 16 residues. Germline V gives CDR1 SGHKS, CDR2 YYEKEE (reference sequence). V was clipped by 0 bases and J by 0 bases, with 10 bases between them. The CDR3 region has the DNA TGTGCCAGCAGCTTGGTCGGCGGGTACTCCTACAATGAGCAGTTCTTC. Protein sequence: CASSLVGGYSYNEQFF.